These 24 T cell receptor beta chains were sequenced from one sample in a study of monozygotic twins with inflammatory bowel disease. From its re-call of the 5' RACE reads, TCRdb lists each CDR3 protein once, without DNA. This table holds approximately 330,000 distinct CDR3 sequences. Sequenced sample: blood. All receptors derive from a human donor with ulcerative colitis or Crohn's disease, or a healthy co-twin of an affected twin (not recorded which).

This rearrangement joins TRBV6-1 to TRBJ2-1; TCRdb gives TRBD2 as the D gene, but with no DNA this cannot be confirmed. The CDR3 extends over 12 amino acids. Germline loops: CDR1 MNHNS, CDR2 SASEGT. The chain's CDR3 is CASIGGTVEQFF.

The chain joins TRBV27 to TRBJ2-7; TCRdb's assignment of TRBD1 cannot be checked, as there is no DNA. Looked up from germline, CDR1 is MNHEY and CDR2 is SMNVEV (reference sequence). The CDR3 spans 12 residues. This CDR3 reads CASRQGGYEQYF.

V is TRBV11-2 and J is TRBJ2-5; the D call from TCRdb, TRBD1, cannot be confirmed without DNA. Germline V CDR1 and CDR2: SGHAT, FQNNGV. The CDR3 spans 16 residues. CDR3: CASSLRGDRGKETQYF.

The chain employs TRBV12-3 or TRBV12-4 and TRBJ2-2; the D gene TCRdb calls, TRBD2, cannot be checked with no DNA. CDR3 size: 16 residues. CDR3 residues: CASSASGTFDTGELFF.

V is TRBV5-4 and J is TRBJ2-2; TCRdb's D call, TRBD1, is unchecked because there is no DNA. The length of the CDR3 is 15 residues. Germline CDR1 and CDR2: SGHNT and YYREEE (reference sequence). The CDR3 region is CASIKDRANTGELFF. Based on the CDR3 plus reference TRBV5-4 and TRBJ2-2, the full variable domain is ETGVTQSPTHLIKTRGQQVTLRCSSQSGHNTVSWYQQALGQGPQFIFQYYREEENGRGNFPPRFSGLQFPNYSSELNVNALELDDSALYLCASIKDRANTGELFFGEGSRLTVL.

The J gene is TRBJ2-5, the V gene TRBV14. CDR3 length: 14 residues. Germline V lookup: CDR1 SGHDN, CDR2 FVKESK. This CDR3 reads CASSPANTDETQYF.

The gene calls are TRBV7-8 and TRBJ2-2. The germline V gene has CDR1 SGHVS and CDR2 FQNEAQ. The CDR3 spans 17 residues. The CDR3 spells CASSPRSRIGLAGELFF.

V and J are TRBV29-1 and TRBJ2-4; there is no DNA to check the TCRdb D call of TRBD2. Looked up from germline, CDR1 is SQVTM and CDR2 is ANQGSEA. CDR3 length: 20 residues. CDR3 amino acids: CSVESSGGNNNFLAKNIQYF.

The rearrangement uses TRBV6-5 and TRBJ2-7; TCRdb proposes TRBD2, but this gene call is untestable without DNA. CDR3 length equals 15 residues. The germline V gene has CDR1 MNHEY and CDR2 SVGAGI. CDR3 amino acids: CASSLGLAGTYEQYF.

This sequence joins TRBV3-1 and TRBJ1-3. This CDR3 contains 15 residues. Germline loops: CDR1 LGHDT, CDR2 YNNKEL (reference sequence). The CDR3 is CASSQDHSSGNTIYF.

The chain combines TRBV12-3 or TRBV12-4 with TRBJ2-7; absent DNA, TCRdb's TRBD2 call cannot be checked. The CDR3 spans 14 residues. CDR3 sequence reads: CASRGAGSYYEQYF.

The gene calls are TRBV20-1 and TRBJ2-5; no DNA is available, so the TRBD2 call from TCRdb remains unchecked. The V gene's germline CDR1 is DFQATT and CDR2 SNEGSKA (reference sequence). The CDR3 is 15 amino acids. CDR3 residues: CSARSMTSAEETQYF.

This chain joins TRBV7-3 and TRBJ1-4; TCRdb proposes TRBD1, but this gene call is untestable without DNA. Germline-derived CDR1 and CDR2 are SGHTA and FQGTGA. The CDR3 is 15 residues long. The CDR3 protein is CASRWGGHVNEKLFF.

The gene calls are TRBV10-3 and TRBJ1-5. Germline-derived CDR1 and CDR2 are ENHRY and SYGVKD. This CDR3 comprises 13 residues. The chain's CDR3 is CAISPGLNQPQHF.

V and J are TRBV5-1 and TRBJ2-7; with no DNA, the TCRdb D assignment of TRBD2 cannot be verified. CDR1 SGHRS and CDR2 YFSETQ come from the germline V gene. The CDR3 is 16 residues long. This CDR3 reads CASRPSASGGTYEQYF.

The rearrangement joins TRBV24-1 to TRBJ2-2; the D call from TCRdb, TRBD1, cannot be confirmed without DNA. The CDR3 length is 16 residues. Germline V gives CDR1 KGHDR, CDR2 SFDVKD. This CDR3 is CATSGVGTSNTGELFF.

The CDR3 is CATSRSPPWEQYF. The chain combines TRBV15 with TRBJ2-7; TCRdb's D call, TRBD1, is unchecked because there is no DNA. The germline V gene has CDR1 LNHNV and CDR2 YYDKDF (reference sequence). The CDR3 has 13 amino acids.

The chain links TRBV7-2 to TRBJ2-4; TCRdb designates TRBD1, a call that cannot be tested without DNA. The germline V gene has CDR1 SGHTA and CDR2 FQGNSA. This CDR3 is 14 amino acids long. CDR3 in amino acids: CASSLAPGYNIQYF.

The rearrangement joins TRBV7-9 to TRBJ2-1; without DNA, the TCRdb call of TRBD2 cannot be checked. CDR1 SEHNR and CDR2 FQNEAQ come from the germline V gene (reference sequence). The CDR3 extends over 15 amino acids. The CDR3 here is CASTRSGGGSSGQFF. Full variable domain (remainder filled in from reference TRBV7-9 and TRBJ2-1): DTGVSQNPRHKITKRGQNVTFRCDPISEHNRLYWYRQTLGQGPEFLTYFQNEAQLEKSRLLSDRFSAERPKGSFSTLEIQRTEQGDSAMYLCASTRSGGGSSGQFFGPGTRLTVL.

This chain joins TRBV7-2 and TRBJ2-7. The CDR3 has 13 amino acids. Germline V gene data show CDR1 as SGHTA and CDR2 as FQGNSA. The CDR3 loop reads CASSLRQPYEQYF.

This chain uses TRBV7-9 with TRBJ2-7. The CDR3 is made up of 12 amino acids. The germline V gene encodes CDR1 SEHNR and CDR2 FQNEAQ (reference sequence). The CDR3 is CASSLAGSEQYF.

The genes are TRBV2 and TRBJ1-1. Germline V CDR1 and CDR2: SNHLY, FYNNEI. This CDR3 spans 15 amino acids. Here the CDR3 reads CASSGLTARHTEAFF. The full variable domain, rest sourced from reference TRBV2 and TRBJ1-1, is EPEVTQTPSHQVTQMGQEVILRCVPISNHLYFYWYRQILGQKVEFLVSFYNNEISEKSEIFDDQFSVERPDGSNFTLKIRSTKLEDSAMYFCASSGLTARHTEAFFGQGTRLTVV.

The gene calls are TRBV6-2 or TRBV6-3 and TRBJ2-7; TCRdb's D gene call, TRBD1, goes unchecked for lack of DNA. The CDR3 is 14 amino acids. The germline V gene encodes CDR1 MNHEY and CDR2 SVGEGT. The CDR3 reads CASSADWGTYEQYF.

The J gene is TRBJ1-5, the V gene TRBV6-1. The germline gives CDR1 MNHNS, CDR2 SASEGT. The CDR3 has 15 amino acids. The CDR3 loop reads CASQVGHAGGQPQHF.